Described below is a single T cell receptor (beta chain) sequence and its context. The V segment lost 6 bases and the J segment 0 bases; nucleotides outside the gene matches: 7. CDR1 and CDR2 (germline): SNHLY, FYNNEI. The CDR3 contains 17 residues. The data are from a study of PD-1 blockade in mismatch repair-deficient tumors. Measured with immunoSEQ multiplex PCR; TCRdb has only the in-frame clones, and not every one. The table includes around 68,000 clones, approximately 82% detected once. The specimen comprised peripheral blood, sampled 2 weeks after starting pembrolizumab. The gene calls are TRBV2 and TRBJ2-3; the match to TRBD2 covers 12 bases. This TCR derives from an adult with mismatch repair-deficient cancer. CDR3 sequence: CASRPGLAGSSTDTQYF. CDR3 nucleotides: TGTGCCAGCAGACCGGGACTAGCGGGTTCTAGCACAGATACGCAGTATTTT.